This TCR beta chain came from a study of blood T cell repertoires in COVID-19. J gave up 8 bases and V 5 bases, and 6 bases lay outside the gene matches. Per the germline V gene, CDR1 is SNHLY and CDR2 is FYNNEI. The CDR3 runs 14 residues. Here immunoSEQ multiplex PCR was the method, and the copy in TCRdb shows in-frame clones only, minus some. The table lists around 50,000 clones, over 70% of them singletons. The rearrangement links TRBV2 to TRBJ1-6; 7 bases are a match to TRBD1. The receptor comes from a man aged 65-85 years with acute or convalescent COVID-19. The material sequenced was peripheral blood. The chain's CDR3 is CASSPDRWDSPLHF. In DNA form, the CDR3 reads TGTGCCAGCAGTCCGGACAGGTGGGATTCACCCCTCCACTTT.